Presented here are 23 T cell receptor beta chains from one specimen sequenced in a study of spatial heterogeneity in lung cancer. TCRdb analysed the 5' RACE reads with MiXCR anew, one entry per CDR3 protein. Of tens of thousands of distinct CDR3 sequences in the sample, about 14% were seen once. Time point noted: sample taken at primary tumor resection. Whole RNA obtained from tumor, nontumor lung or frozen PBMC underwent sequencing without sorting. Sequencing was performed on PBMCs, taken at surgery. Every receptor here comes from a male donor with early-stage non-small cell lung cancer.

This clonotype was observed a few times. The gene calls are TRBV7-2 and TRBJ1-5; tentatively, D is TRBD1 (6 bases). V lost 5 bases to trimming and J lost 2 bases, with 13 bases between them. CDR1 and CDR2 (germline): SGHTA, FQGNSA. This CDR3 contains 15 residues. The DNA for the CDR3 is TGTGCCAGCAGCCCCACAGGGTTCGGCAATCAGCCCCAGCATTTT. Residues: CASSPTGFGNQPQHF.

The table lists this clonotype with a few counts. V gene TRBV5-4 combines with J gene TRBJ2-7; 9 positions match TRBD2. Germline trimming cut 3 bases from V and 0 bases from J; bases unmatched to any gene: 4. Germline V lookup: CDR1 SGHNT, CDR2 YYREEE (reference sequence). CDR3 size: 15 residues. The CDR3, as DNA: TGTGCCAGCAGCTCAATAGCGGGGGACTCCTACGAGCAGTACTTC. It is translated as CASSSIAGDSYEQYF.

This clonotype has a count of ten or more. V usage is TRBV7-2 and J usage is TRBJ2-5; TRBD2 matches at 7 bases. After removal of 6 bases from V and 5 bases from J, the junction contained 15 bases not matched to a gene. The V gene's germline CDR1 is SGHTA and CDR2 FQGNSA. The CDR3 is made up of 16 amino acids. The CDR3 loop reads CASRVGGSGFQETQYF. The DNA of the CDR3 is TGTGCCAGCAGAGTTGGGGGTAGCGGGTTCCAGGAGACCCAGTACTTC.

This clonotype was observed many times. V usage is TRBV4-1 and J usage is TRBJ2-7, with 8 bases aligning to TRBD1. Trimming at V came to 1 base and at J to 5 bases, leaving 4 bases not matched to a gene. The germline gives CDR1 MGHRA, CDR2 YSYEKL. The CDR3 is 14 amino acids. Written as DNA, the CDR3 is TGCGCCAGCAGCCAAGCAGGGGGCCGGAACGAGCAGTACTTC. This encodes CASSQAGGRNEQYF.

Only a few counts were recorded for this clonotype. V gene TRBV20-1 combines with J gene TRBJ1-2, with D uncertain. Trimming cost V 5 bases and J 0 bases, with 10 bases left between them. CDR1 and CDR2 from the germline V gene are DFQATT and SNEGSKA (reference sequence). The CDR3 sequence is 13 residues long. The CDR3 region is CSAGSDANYGYTF. For the CDR3, the DNA is TGCAGTGCTGGAAGCGATGCTAACTATGGCTACACCTTC.

This clonotype was seen ten or more times. This rearrangement joins TRBV11-2 to TRBJ2-3; 9 nucleotides line up with TRBD2. The V and J ends lost 4 bases and 5 bases, in that order; junction bases with no gene match: 7. Germline lookup yields CDR1 SGHAT and CDR2 FQNNGV. The CDR3 runs to 15 residues. The CDR3 bases are TGTGCCAGCAGCTCCCGGACTAGCGTGGAAGATACGCAGTATTTT. Translation: CASSSRTSVEDTQYF.

This clonotype was recorded many times. V is TRBV29-1 and J is TRBJ1-4, with D hard to call. The CDR3 spans 12 residues. Germline V gene sequence: CDR1 SQVTM, CDR2 ANQGSEA. V lost 5 bases and J lost 3, with 7 bases in between. The CDR3 loop is CSVLGPNEKLFF. In DNA, the CDR3 is TGCAGCGTTTTAGGGCCTAATGAAAAACTGTTTTTT.

The chain couples TRBV5-1 to TRBJ2-1; 9 bases line up with TRBD1. Looked up from germline, CDR1 is SGHRS and CDR2 is YFSETQ. This CDR3 is 15 amino acids long. Trimming took 0 bases from V and 7 from J; bases not matched to a gene: 5. The CDR3 loop is CASSLARTGANEQFF. In DNA, the CDR3 is TGCGCCAGCAGCTTGGCTCGGACAGGGGCAAATGAGCAGTTCTTC.

The chain combines TRBV14 with TRBJ2-7, with 12 nucleotides matching TRBD2. The CDR3 loop spans 18 amino acids. Unmatched junction bases numbered 13, after V lost 4 bases and J lost 3 bases. The germline gives CDR1 SGHDN, CDR2 FVKESK. The CDR3 DNA is TGTGCCAGCAGCCCTCTAACCAGACTAGCGGGAGTTCTCTACGAGCAGTACTTC. Its translation: CASSPLTRLAGVLYEQYF.

This clonotype was observed a handful of times. The chain has TRBV29-1 and TRBJ1-1, with D perhaps matching TRBD1 (6 bases). The CDR3 consists of 12 residues. Germline V gene lookup returns CDR1 SQVTM and CDR2 ANQGSEA. The V and J ends lost 1 base and 8 bases respectively, with 11 bases between them. The CDR3 nucleotides are TGCAGCGTTGAAGGTCCCACAGGGGAAGCTTTCTTT. It codes for CSVEGPTGEAFF. Combining the CDR3 with reference TRBV29-1 and TRBJ1-1 gives the whole variable domain SAVISQKPSRDICQRGTSLTIQCQVDSQVTMMFWYRQQPGQSLTLIATANQGSEATYESGFVIDKFPISRPNLTFSTLTVSNMSPEDSSIYLCSVEGPTGEAFFGQGTRLTVV.

The chain combines TRBV2 with TRBJ1-6; 9 nucleotides align to TRBD1. Germline assignment: CDR1 SNHLY and CDR2 FYNNEI. After removal of 5 bases from V and 10 bases from J, the junction contained 6 bases not matched to a gene. The CDR3 has 14 residues. The CDR3 here is CASSRTGARSPLHF. Written as DNA, the CDR3 is TGTGCCAGCAGTAGGACAGGGGCTAGGTCACCCCTCCACTTT.

This clonotype was seen a handful of times. The chain combines TRBV11-3 with TRBJ1-1; D uncertain. Germline CDR1 SGHNT, CDR2 YENEEA. Deletions cut 2 bases from V and 1 base from J, with 5 bases between. The CDR3 is made up of 13 amino acids. The CDR3 is CASSLHGNTEAFF. The CDR3 nucleotides are TGTGCCAGCAGCTTACACGGGAACACTGAAGCTTTCTTT.

The chain couples TRBV18 to TRBJ1-1; a possible D gene is TRBD1 (6 bases). The CDR3 has 14 amino acids. From germline, CDR1 is KGHSH and CDR2 LQKENI. V was cut by 9 bases and J by 4 bases, with 18 bases left in between. Here the CDR3 reads CASTSGVRGTEAFF. CDR3 DNA sequence: TGTGCCAGTACTTCAGGGGTTCGGGGCACTGAAGCTTTCTTT.

The chain links TRBV7-2 to TRBJ2-5, with D possibly matching TRBD1 (5 bases). Trimming took 2 bases from V and 1 from J, leaving 11 bases between them. The CDR3 loop spans 15 amino acids. Germline values: CDR1 SGHTA, CDR2 FQGNSA. The CDR3 bases are TGTGCCAGCAGCTTACAGGGTTCATCCCAAGAGACCCAGTACTTC. Protein product: CASSLQGSSQETQYF.

This clonotype was picked up a small number of times. CDR3 region: CASMGVISGPNTEAFF. The CDR3 DNA follows: TGTGCCAGCATGGGAGTAATTAGTGGCCCGAACACTGAAGCTTTCTTT. J is TRBJ1-1 and V is TRBV27; the D is unclear. V was cut by 7 bases and J by 1 base, with 19 bases left in between. CDR1 MNHEY and CDR2 SMNVEV come from the germline V gene (reference sequence). The CDR3 totals 16 residues.

The chain has TRBV20-1 and TRBJ2-3; D is undetermined. The CDR3 has 11 residues. CDR1 and CDR2 (germline): DFQATT, SNEGSKA (reference sequence). Trimming left V 1 base short and J 4 bases short, with 3 bases between. The CDR3 DNA is TGCAGTGCTAGAGCTCCAGATACGCAGTATTTT. Protein sequence: CSARAPDTQYF.

This clonotype was picked up a small number of times. This CDR3 is CASSAAPGTGFNEQYF. The CDR3 region has the DNA TGTGCCAGCTCCGCCGCTCCGGGGACAGGGTTCAACGAGCAGTACTTC. The rearrangement uses TRBV18 and TRBJ2-7; 9 bases fit TRBD1. V shed 6 bases, J shed 5 bases, and the junction held 14 bases outside the gene matches. Germline loops: CDR1 KGHSH, CDR2 LQKENI. This CDR3 contains 16 residues. Full variable domain (rest looked up from reference TRBV18 and TRBJ2-7): NAGVMQNPRHLVRRRGQEARLRCSPMKGHSHVYWYRQLPEEGLKFMVYLQKENIIDESGMPKERFSAEFPKEGPSILRIQQVVRGDSAAYFCASSAAPGTGFNEQYFGPGTRLTVT.

This clonotype has more than one count but fewer than ten. The rearrangement joins TRBV14 to TRBJ1-6; no firm D call. Germline V lookup: CDR1 SGHDN, CDR2 FVKESK. V shed 0 bases and J shed 6 bases, with 3 bases lying between them. The CDR3 loop spans 13 amino acids. CDR3 protein: CASSQDFNSPLHF. The CDR3 coding sequence is TGTGCCAGCAGCCAAGACTTTAATTCACCCCTCCACTTT.

This clonotype was recorded many times. The chain carries TRBV7-3 and TRBJ2-2, with D unclear. With 5 bases removed from V and 3 bases from J, the gap between germline ends came to 10 bases. CDR1 and CDR2 (germline): SGHTA, FQGTGA. The CDR3 runs 14 residues. CDR3 in amino acids: CASSPPGYTGELFF. The CDR3 bases are TGTGCCAGCAGCCCGCCGGGCTACACCGGGGAGCTGTTTTTT.

Regarding this clonotype: A much bigger clone sits one base away, suggesting this may be a read error. The chain combines TRBV24-1 with TRBJ1-5; D ambiguous. Germline loops: CDR1 KGHDR, CDR2 SFDVKD. V gave up 7 bases and J gave up 3 bases, with 9 bases separating them. The CDR3 sequence is 13 residues long. CDR3 sequence: CATSRNNNQPQHF. In nucleotides, the CDR3 is TGTGCCACCAGCCGGAACAACAATCAGCCCCAGCATTTT.

The chain recombines TRBV11-2 with TRBJ2-7, with D possibly matching TRBD2 (5 bases). Germline CDR1 is SGHAT and CDR2 is FQNNGV. The CDR3 has 14 residues. Trimming removed 2 bases at V and 7 bases at J, with 15 bases between. The CDR3 here is CASSLKLGVGEQYF. The CDR3, as DNA: TGTGCCAGCAGCTTAAAACTAGGTGTTGGGGAGCAGTACTTC.

This clonotype turned up a few times. The chain carries TRBV20-1 and TRBJ2-4; D is uncertain. This CDR3 is built from 13 residues. Germline CDR1 and CDR2: DFQATT and SNEGSKA (reference sequence). The V gene lost 5 bases and the J gene lost 1 base, with 9 bases spanning the gap. The CDR3 coding sequence is TGCAGTGCTTTCAGTTGGGCCAAAAACATTCAGTACTTC. Translated, it gives CSAFSWAKNIQYF.

This clonotype was seen many times. V usage is TRBV12-3 or TRBV12-4 and J usage is TRBJ1-1; D is uncertain. The germline V and J ends were trimmed by 6 bases and 4 bases, with 15 bases remaining between them. The CDR3 spans 14 residues. CDR3 in amino acids: CASRVIGSGTEAFF. The CDR3 region has the DNA TGTGCCAGCAGGGTGATTGGGTCCGGCACTGAAGCTTTCTTT.